This T cell receptor beta chain is drawn from a study of blood T cell repertoires in COVID-19. Turning to the study itself: Italy, Spain and the United States were the sources of the convalescent and acute COVID-19 samples. T cells, B-cell-depleted T cells, or PBMCs provided the cDNA or gDNA that served as material.

Original processing notes: Amplification of reference gene primers was used by the study to estimate nucleated cell counts. Here immunoSEQ multiplex PCR was the method, and the copy in TCRdb shows in-frame clones only, minus some. V and J calls and clone size are copied from that table; D and trimming were computed from the DNA. The top ten clones hold 0.78% of a sample with about 210,000 clones, roughly nine tenths of them seen once. Trimming took 9 bases from V and 4 from J; bases not matched to a gene: 6. The CDR3 contains 13 residues. Germline lookup yields CDR1 LNHDA and CDR2 SQIVND (reference sequence).

The specimen sequenced was peripheral blood. This chain uses TRBV19 with TRBJ1-5, with 7 bases matching TRBD1. The TCR originated in a woman in her 70s with acute or convalescent COVID-19. CDR3 loop: CASSTGRNQPQHF. The CDR3, as DNA: TGTGCCAGCTCGACAGGGAGGAATCAGCCCCAGCATTTT.